The 27 T cell receptor beta chains presented below share a single source sample, sequenced in a study of control samples from healthy donors and cancer patients. Assay: immunoSEQ multiplex PCR; the TCRdb copy retains only in-frame clones and omits some. This sample has 90,000 to 100,000 clones, with around three quarters found just once. Sequencing used blood. The receptors here all came from a woman in her 30s in good health.

The chain uses TRBV23-1 and TRBJ2-7; D is undetermined. TRBV23-1 is an open reading frame whose function is uncertain. V lost 8 bases, J lost 3 bases, and 14 bases lay in between. The CDR3 spans 13 residues. Here the CDR3 DNA reads TGCGCCAGCCCGTGGGCGGTTAACTACGAGCAGTACTTC. Translated, it gives CASPWAVNYEQYF.

This sequence joins TRBV7-9 and TRBJ2-5, with D perhaps matching TRBD1 (6 bases). V was cut by 4 bases and J by 5 bases, with 17 bases left in between. Germline CDR1 and CDR2: SEHNR and FQNEAQ (reference sequence). The CDR3 loop spans 15 amino acids. CDR3 nucleotides: TGTGCCAGCAGCTCCGAGGGGGTACGAAGGGAGACCCAGTACTTC. It encodes CASSSEGVRRETQYF.

V gene TRBV30 combines with J gene TRBJ1-2; 9 positions match TRBD1. Germline V gives CDR1 GTSNPN, CDR2 SVGIG (reference sequence). V dropped 5 bases and J dropped 8; count of bases not matched to a gene: 6. The CDR3 is made up of 12 amino acids. In nucleotides, the CDR3 is TGTGCCTGGGGCCACAGGGGGCCGGGCTACACCTTC. Its translation is CAWGHRGPGYTF. The variable domain in full, completed from reference TRBV30 and TRBJ1-2, reads SQTIHQWPATLVQPVGSPLSLECTVEGTSNPNLYWYRQAAGRGLQLLFYSVGIGQISSEVPQNLSASRPQDRQFILSSKKLLLSDSGFYLCAWGHRGPGYTFGSGTRLTVV.

This clone has a single count. The chain carries TRBV12-5 and TRBJ1-2, with D maybe TRBD1 (5 bases). Trimming removed 0 bases from V and 0 bases from J, with 17 bases in between. CDR1 LGHNT and CDR2 FRNRAP come from the germline V gene. The CDR3 loop spans 18 amino acids. Here the CDR3 DNA reads TGTGCTAGTGGTTTGGTACTCCGCAGGGAGCAAGCTAACTATGGCTACACCTTC. This codes for CASGLVLRREQANYGYTF.

The chain recombines TRBV30 with TRBJ2-7; no definite D call. Between the trimmed V and J ends, which lost 0 bases and 5 bases, there was a span of 5 bases. The CDR3 consists of 11 residues. Germline V gene lookup returns CDR1 GTSNPN and CDR2 SVGIG (reference sequence). The CDR3, as DNA: TGTGCCTGGAGTGTACTGAACGAGCAGTACTTC. As protein: CAWSVLNEQYF.

This clone was picked up one time. The chain recombines TRBV7-8 with TRBJ1-1, with D perhaps TRBD1 (6 bases). Trimming stripped 2 bases from V and 5 bases from J, with 9 bases between. Germline V lookup: CDR1 SGHVS, CDR2 FQNEAQ. The CDR3 runs to 13 residues. The CDR3 coding sequence is TGTGCCAGCAGCTTACAGGGGAGGACTGAAGCTTTCTTT. It is translated as CASSLQGRTEAFF. The whole variable domain, filled in from reference TRBV7-8 and TRBJ1-1, reads GAGVSQSPRYKVAKRGQDVALRCDPISGHVSLFWYQQALGQGPEFLTYFQNEAQLDKSGLPSDRFFAERPEGSVSTLKIQRTQQEDSAVYLCASSLQGRTEAFFGQGTRLTVV.

The CDR3, as DNA: TGTGCCAGCAGTCAGGGGGTCCGGCAGCCCCAGCATTTT. This translates into CASSQGVRQPQHF. V is TRBV2 and J is TRBJ1-5, with TRBD1 identical over 7 bases. CDR3 length: 13 amino acids. V lost 5 bases to trimming and J lost 7 bases; unmatched junction nucleotides: 5. Per germline, CDR1 SNHLY and CDR2 FYNNEI.

The rearrangement joins TRBV6-5 to TRBJ1-1, with D tentatively TRBD1 (6 bases). V lost 5 bases and J lost 2, with 15 bases in between. CDR1 and CDR2 (germline): MNHEY, SVGAGI. CDR3 length: 15 amino acids. This CDR3 reads CASSPQGIGNTEAFF. The CDR3 DNA follows: TGTGCCAGCAGTCCTCAGGGGATTGGAAACACTGAAGCTTTCTTT.

The chain uses TRBV7-2 and TRBJ2-5; 8 bases are a match to TRBD2. Germline-derived CDR1 and CDR2 are SGHTA and FQGNSA. The CDR3 has 16 amino acids. V lost 5 bases and J lost 4; bases outside the gene matches: 12. CDR3 in amino acids: CASSHRGGAVGETQYF. The CDR3 nucleotides read TGTGCCAGCAGCCATCGGGGGGGGGCCGTGGGAGAGACCCAGTACTTC.

The V gene is TRBV30, the J gene TRBJ1-2; TRBD1 might be the D (5 bases). The CDR3 is 13 residues long. Germline assignment: CDR1 GTSNPN and CDR2 SVGIG (reference sequence). V lost 0 bases and J 8 bases, leaving 13 bases between the germline ends. Here the CDR3 DNA reads TGTGCCTGGAGTGTACGGTGGGGGAACGGCTACACCTTC. It encodes CAWSVRWGNGYTF.

In nucleotides, the CDR3 is TGTGCCAGCAGCGGGTCTTTGTCCAGCAATGGCAATCAGCCCCAGCATTTT. It translates to CASSGSLSSNGNQPQHF. The V gene is TRBV2, the J gene TRBJ1-5; D is ambiguous. The CDR3 spans 17 residues. Germline CDR1 reads SNHLY; CDR2 reads FYNNEI. V was trimmed by 6 bases and J by 2 bases, leaving 20 bases between them.

This clone was found once. The rearrangement joins TRBV7-2 to TRBJ2-3; 8 bases map to TRBD2. Germline values: CDR1 SGHTA, CDR2 FQGNSA. The CDR3 loop spans 15 amino acids. Unmatched junction bases numbered 12, after V lost 5 bases and J lost 8 bases. DNA for the CDR3: TGTGCCAGCAGCCTAGGCGGGGGGTCACAGATTACGCAGTATTTT. Protein: CASSLGGGSQITQYF.

This clone was observed a handful of times. The V and J genes are TRBV13 and TRBJ2-1, with D hard to call. The V gene lost 1 base and the J gene lost 4 bases, with 11 bases spanning the gap. The CDR3 contains 15 residues. In germline, CDR1 is PRHDT, CDR2 FYEKMQ (reference sequence). The CDR3 loop is CASSLEGQAYNEQFF. CDR3 nucleotide sequence: TGTGCCAGCAGCTTAGAGGGTCAGGCGTACAATGAGCAGTTCTTC.

The V gene is TRBV11-2, the J gene TRBJ2-3; 10 bases are shared with TRBD2. CDR3 size: 16 residues. After removal of 3 bases from V and 2 bases from J, the junction contained 5 bases not matched to a gene. The germline V gene encodes CDR1 SGHAT and CDR2 FQNNGV. The DNA for the CDR3 is TGTGCCAGCAGCTTTTTAGCGGGGGGTACCACAGATACGCAGTATTTT. Translating gives CASSFLAGGTTDTQYF.

The chain links TRBV5-5 to TRBJ2-1; a possible D gene is TRBD2 (6 bases). The V gene lost 1 base and the J gene lost 7 bases, with 12 bases spanning the gap. The CDR3 consists of 14 residues. Germline V CDR1 and CDR2: SGHKS, YYEKEE (reference sequence). The CDR3, as DNA: TGTGCCAGCAGCTTGCTGTGGGGGACTAATGAGCAGTTCTTC. Residues: CASSLLWGTNEQFF.

The rearrangement uses TRBV4-1 and TRBJ2-1; 11 nucleotides agree with TRBD2. This CDR3 contains 19 residues. V lost 0 bases, J lost 8 bases, and 15 bases stayed unmatched. The germline V gene encodes CDR1 MGHRA and CDR2 YSYEKL. The CDR3 sequence: CASSQEVLAGVFDLDEQFF. CDR3 in DNA: TGCGCCAGCAGCCAAGAGGTACTAGCGGGGGTTTTTGATTTGGATGAGCAGTTCTTC.

The chain combines TRBV29-1 with TRBJ1-4; D is ambiguous. Trimming stripped 3 bases from V and 8 bases from J, with 10 bases between. Germline V gene lookup returns CDR1 SQVTM and CDR2 ANQGSEA. This CDR3 region has 12 residues. The CDR3 is CSVEASGEKLFF. The CDR3 DNA follows: TGCAGCGTTGAGGCGTCCGGGGAAAAACTGTTTTTT.

This clone is a singleton in its sample. This chain links TRBV3-1 (or the pseudogene TRBV3-2) with TRBJ2-7, with a tentative D call TRBD2 (6 bases). Germline V gives CDR1 LGHDT, CDR2 YNNKEL (reference sequence). V lost 1 base and J lost 1, with 8 bases in between. The CDR3 contains 14 residues. In DNA, the CDR3 is TGTGCCAGCAGCCAAGGTGGGGGGTCCTACGAGCAGTACTTC. It specifies CASSQGGGSYEQYF.

The genes are TRBV30 and TRBJ1-5, with D perhaps TRBD1 (5 bases). Trimming stripped 1 base from V and 2 bases from J, with 6 bases between. CDR1 GTSNPN and CDR2 SVGIG come from the germline V gene (reference sequence). The CDR3 runs 13 residues. CDR3 nucleotide sequence: TGTGCCTGGAGTGCACAGGGCAATCAGCCCCAGCATTTT. Translated, it gives CAWSAQGNQPQHF.

The rearrangement links TRBV5-4 to TRBJ2-5; D remains unclear. The germline gives CDR1 SGHNT, CDR2 YYREEE (reference sequence). Trimming pared 0 bases from V and 1 base from J, leaving 10 bases between. The CDR3 loop spans 15 amino acids. The CDR3 loop is CASSLDSLGQETQYF. The CDR3 DNA follows: TGTGCCAGCAGCTTGGACAGTTTGGGCCAAGAGACCCAGTACTTC.

The rearrangement uses TRBV6-5 and TRBJ1-5; no clear D gene. Per germline, CDR1 MNHEY and CDR2 SVGAGI. The length of the CDR3 is 13 residues. Trimming cost V 6 bases and J 0 bases, with 6 bases left between them. CDR3 loop: CASSVYSNQPQHF. CDR3 DNA sequence: TGTGCCAGCAGCGTTTATAGCAATCAGCCCCAGCATTTT.

The chain carries TRBV4-1 and TRBJ1-3; a weak D match, TRBD1 (5 bases). Trimming removed 0 bases at V and 8 bases at J, with 8 bases between. Per the germline V gene, CDR1 is MGHRA and CDR2 is YSYEKL. The CDR3 length is 13 residues. The DNA for the CDR3 is TGCGCCAGCAGCCAAGACAGGGCGCACACCATATATTTT. Its translation: CASSQDRAHTIYF.

This clone was seen a handful of times. The chain is built from TRBV9 and TRBJ1-3; 11 bases align to TRBD1. The CDR3 runs 18 residues. Germline V CDR1 and CDR2: SGDLS, YYNGEE. V lost 3 bases and J lost 0; bases outside the gene matches: 8. The CDR3 bases are TGTGCCAGCAGCGAGGGGGACAGGGGGTCTTACTCTGGAAACACCATATATTTT. As protein: CASSEGDRGSYSGNTIYF.

V is TRBV6-2 or TRBV6-3 and J is TRBJ1-5; maybe TRBD1 (6 bases). V lost 4 bases and J lost 7, with 11 bases in between. In germline, CDR1 is MNHEY, CDR2 SVGEGT. CDR3 size: 13 residues. The CDR3 DNA sequence: TGTGCCAGCAGTTCAGGGGAGTGGCAGCCCCAGCATTTT. Translated, it gives CASSSGEWQPQHF.

This chain joins TRBV19 and TRBJ2-3; D is possibly TRBD2 (6 bases). The CDR3 runs to 13 residues. In germline, CDR1 is LNHDA, CDR2 SQIVND (reference sequence). Trimming pared 0 bases from V and 6 bases from J, leaving 7 bases between. The CDR3 here is CASSIDRGDTQYF. DNA of the CDR3: TGTGCCAGTAGTATAGATCGGGGGGATACGCAGTATTTT. Full variable domain (rest looked up from reference TRBV19 and TRBJ2-3): DGGITQSPKYLFRKEGQNVTLSCEQNLNHDAMYWYRQDPGQGLRLIYYSQIVNDFQKGDIAEGYSVSREKKESFPLTVTSAQKNPTAFYLCASSIDRGDTQYFGPGTRLTVL.

The chain employs TRBV9 and TRBJ2-2; 10 bases fit TRBD1. The junction had 10 bases not matched to a gene; V was cut back by 3 bases and J by 2 bases. This CDR3 contains 18 residues. The germline V gene encodes CDR1 SGDLS and CDR2 YYNGEE. CDR3: CASSGRRRQGANTGELFF. The CDR3, as DNA: TGTGCCAGCAGCGGCCGGAGGAGACAGGGGGCTAACACCGGGGAGCTGTTTTTT. The full variable domain, rest sourced from reference TRBV9 and TRBJ2-2, is DSGVTQTPKHLITATGQRVTLRCSPRSGDLSVYWYQQSLDQGLQFLIQYYNGEERAKGNILERFSAQQFPDLHSELNLSSLELGDSALYFCASSGRRRQGANTGELFFGEGSRLTVL.

The CDR3 is CASSHGGLGGRETQYF. The CDR3 bases are TGCGCCAGCAGCCATGGGGGCTTGGGGGGCAGGGAGACCCAGTACTTC. The chain couples TRBV4-1 to TRBJ2-5; TRBD1 or TRBD2 may be the D gene (6 bases each). Trimming cost V 3 bases and J 5 bases, with 19 bases left between them. CDR3 length equals 16 residues. Germline V gene data show CDR1 as MGHRA and CDR2 as YSYEKL.